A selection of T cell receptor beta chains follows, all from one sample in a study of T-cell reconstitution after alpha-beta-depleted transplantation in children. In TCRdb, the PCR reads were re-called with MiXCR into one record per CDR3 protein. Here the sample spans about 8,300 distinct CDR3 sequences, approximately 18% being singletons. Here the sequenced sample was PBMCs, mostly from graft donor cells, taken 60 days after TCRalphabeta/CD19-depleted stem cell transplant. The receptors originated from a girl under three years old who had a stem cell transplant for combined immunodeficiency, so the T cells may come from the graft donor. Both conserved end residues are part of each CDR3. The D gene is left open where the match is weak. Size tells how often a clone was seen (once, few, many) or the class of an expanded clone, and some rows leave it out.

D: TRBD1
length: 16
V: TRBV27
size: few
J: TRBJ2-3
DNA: TGTGCCAGTTTTCCGGGACAGGGTCCACGGTCAGATACGCAGTATTTT
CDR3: CASFPGQGPRSDTQYF

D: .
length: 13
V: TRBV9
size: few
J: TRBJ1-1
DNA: TGTGCCAGCAGCGTGAACGCAGACACTGAAGCTTTCTTT
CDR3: CASSVNADTEAFF

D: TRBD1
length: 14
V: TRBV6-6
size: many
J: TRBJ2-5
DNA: TGTGCCAGCAGTTTTCCAGGGGGCCAAGAGACCCAGTACTTC
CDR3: CASSFPGGQETQYF

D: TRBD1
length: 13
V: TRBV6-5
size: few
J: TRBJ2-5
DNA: TGTGCCAGCAGAACGCAGGGGGTGGAGACCCAGTACTTC
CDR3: CASRTQGVETQYF

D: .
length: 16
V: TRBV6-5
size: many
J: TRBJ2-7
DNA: TGTGCCAGCAGTCAACGGGCTGGACACCCCTCCTACGAGCAGTACTTC
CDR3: CASSQRAGHPSYEQYF

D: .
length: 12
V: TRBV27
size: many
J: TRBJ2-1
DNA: TGTGCCAGCAGTTTAAGGGGACGGGAGCAGTTCTTC
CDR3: CASSLRGREQFF

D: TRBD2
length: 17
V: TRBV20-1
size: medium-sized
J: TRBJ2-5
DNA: TGCAGTGCTAGAGATGAGGGCAGCGGGGGGGCCTATGAGACCCAGTACTTC
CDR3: CSARDEGSGGAYETQYF

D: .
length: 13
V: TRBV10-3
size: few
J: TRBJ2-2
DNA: TGTGCCATCAGAGGGCGCATTGCCGGGGAGCTGTTTTTT
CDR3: CAIRGRIAGELFF

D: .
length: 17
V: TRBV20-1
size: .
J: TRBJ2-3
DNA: TGCAGTGCTATAGGACAAGATGGGGTCCTTGGTACAGATACGCAGTATTTT
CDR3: CSAIGQDGVLGTDTQYF

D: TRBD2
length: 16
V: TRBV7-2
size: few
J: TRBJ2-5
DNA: TGTGCCAGCAGCTTAGGACTAGCGGGGTATCAAGAGACCCAGTACTTC
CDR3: CASSLGLAGYQETQYF

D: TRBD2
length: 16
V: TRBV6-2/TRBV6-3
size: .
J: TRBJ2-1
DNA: TGTGCCTGCAGTTACTCACTAGCGGGAGGCTACAATGAGCAGTTCTTC
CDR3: CACSYSLAGGYNEQFF

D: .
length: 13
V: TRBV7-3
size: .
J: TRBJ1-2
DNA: TGTGCCAGCAGCCTCAACGTGGGCGAGGGCTACACCTTC
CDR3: CASSLNVGEGYTF

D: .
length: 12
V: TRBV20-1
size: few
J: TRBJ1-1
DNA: TGCAGTGCTAGACACCCGAACACTGAAGCTTTCTTT
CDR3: CSARHPNTEAFF

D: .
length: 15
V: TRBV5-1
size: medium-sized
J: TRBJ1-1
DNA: TGCGCCAGCAGCTTTAGGGGGGAGGGAAACACTGAAGCTTTCTTT
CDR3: CASSFRGEGNTEAFF

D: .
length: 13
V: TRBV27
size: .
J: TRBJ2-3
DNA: TGTGCCAGCAGTTTAGGCTCCACAGATACGCAGTATTTT
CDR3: CASSLGSTDTQYF

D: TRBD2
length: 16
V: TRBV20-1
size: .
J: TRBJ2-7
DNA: TGCAGTGCTAGAGGCCCCAAAGAGCGGGAGCCCTACGAGCAGTACTTC
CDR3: CSARGPKEREPYEQYF

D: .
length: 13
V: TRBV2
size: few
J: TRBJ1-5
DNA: TGTGCCAGCAACCCCGACAGCAATCAGCCCCAGCATTTT
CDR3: CASNPDSNQPQHF

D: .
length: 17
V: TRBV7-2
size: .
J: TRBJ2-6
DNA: TGTGCCAGCAGCCCGGGACGGTGGTCCTCTGGGGCCAACGTCCTGACTTTC
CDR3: CASSPGRWSSGANVLTF